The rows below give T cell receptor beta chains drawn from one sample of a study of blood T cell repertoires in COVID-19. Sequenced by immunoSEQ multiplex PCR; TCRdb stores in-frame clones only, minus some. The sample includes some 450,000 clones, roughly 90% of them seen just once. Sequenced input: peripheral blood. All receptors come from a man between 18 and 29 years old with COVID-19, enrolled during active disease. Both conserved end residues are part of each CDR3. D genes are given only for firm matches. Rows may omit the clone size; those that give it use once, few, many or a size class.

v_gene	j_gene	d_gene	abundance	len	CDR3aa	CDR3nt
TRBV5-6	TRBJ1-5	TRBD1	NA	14	CASSFYGGGQPQHF	TGTGCCAGCAGCTTCTATGGAGGGGGCCAGCCCCAGCATTTT
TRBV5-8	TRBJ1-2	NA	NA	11	CASSLLAGYTF	TGTGCCAGCAGCTTGTTAGCTGGCTACACCTTC
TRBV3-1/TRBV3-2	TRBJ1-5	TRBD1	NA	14	CASSWGQYNQPQHF	TGTGCCAGCAGCTGGGGACAGTACAATCAGCCCCAGCATTTT
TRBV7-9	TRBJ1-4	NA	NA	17	CASSLAVGGITNEKLFF	TGTGCCAGCAGCTTAGCTGTGGGGGGAATAACTAATGAAAAACTGTTTTTT
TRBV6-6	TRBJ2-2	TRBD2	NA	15	CASRRAGANTGELFF	TGTGCCAGCAGGAGAGCGGGGGCAAACACCGGGGAGCTGTTTTTT
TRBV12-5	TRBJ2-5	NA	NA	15	CASGFPASFRETQYF	TGTGCTAGTGGTTTTCCAGCGTCATTTAGGGAGACCCAGTACTTC
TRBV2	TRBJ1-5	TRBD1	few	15	CASNDRANSNQPQHF	TGTGCCAGCAACGACAGGGCAAATAGCAATCAGCCCCAGCATTTT
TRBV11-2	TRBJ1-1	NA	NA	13	CASSSRAGRTAFF	TGTGCCAGCAGCTCCAGGGCGGGAAGAACGGCTTTCTTT
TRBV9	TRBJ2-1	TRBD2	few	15	CASSVGSGSYNEQFF	TGTGCCAGCAGCGTTGGGAGCGGGAGCTACAATGAGCAGTTCTTC
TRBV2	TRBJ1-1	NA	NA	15	CASRETGNALAEAFF	TGTGCCAGCAGGGAAACAGGGAATGCGCTCGCTGAAGCTTTCTTT
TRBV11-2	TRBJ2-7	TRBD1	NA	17	CASSPIRDRGRSYEQYF	TGTGCCAGCAGTCCCATCCGGGACAGGGGGAGATCCTACGAGCAGTACTTC
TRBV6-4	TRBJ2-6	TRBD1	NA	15	CASRPQGDGANVLTF	TGTGCCAGCAGGCCCCAGGGGGACGGGGCCAACGTCCTGACTTTC
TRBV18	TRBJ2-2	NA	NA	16	CASSLTGGGRTGELFF	TGTGCCAGCTCACTCACGGGCGGGGGCCGGACCGGGGAGCTGTTTTTT
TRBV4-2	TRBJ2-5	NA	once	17	CASSQVPGGTAKETQYF	TGTGCCAGCAGCCAAGTCCCGGGGGGGACAGCGAAAGAGACCCAGTACTTC
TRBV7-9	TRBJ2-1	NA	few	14	CASSFSSSYNEQFF	TGTGCCAGCAGCTTTAGTAGCTCCTACAATGAGCAGTTCTTC
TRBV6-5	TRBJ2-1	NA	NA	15	CASSYPASGLGEQFF	TGTGCCAGCAGTTACCCGGCTAGTGGATTAGGTGAGCAGTTCTTC
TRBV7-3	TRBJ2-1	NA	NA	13	CASSFGEANEQFF	TGTGCCAGCAGCTTTGGGGAGGCCAATGAGCAGTTCTTC
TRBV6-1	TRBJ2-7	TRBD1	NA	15	CASSEYPTGGGEQYF	TGTGCCAGCAGTGAATACCCTACAGGGGGCGGCGAGCAGTACTTC
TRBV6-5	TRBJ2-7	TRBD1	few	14	CASSSGTGVDEQYF	TGTGCCAGCAGTTCGGGGACAGGGGTGGACGAGCAGTACTTC
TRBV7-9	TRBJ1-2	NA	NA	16	CASSLSRTYPTDGYTF	TGTGCCAGCAGCTTAAGTAGGACTTATCCCACCGATGGCTACACCTTC
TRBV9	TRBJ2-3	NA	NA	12	CASRPTTDTQYF	TGTGCCAGCAGACCCACAACAGATACGCAGTATTTT
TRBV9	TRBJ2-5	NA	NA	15	CASSVSGRAGETQYF	TGTGCCAGCAGCGTGAGTGGTAGAGCGGGAGAGACCCAGTACTTC
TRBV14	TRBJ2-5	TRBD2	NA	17	CASSQGAVAGDQETQYF	TGTGCCAGCAGCCAGGGGGCGGTAGCGGGGGACCAAGAGACCCAGTACTTC
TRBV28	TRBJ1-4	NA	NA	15	CASSLGAGNNEKLFF	TGTGCCAGCAGTTTGGGGGCAGGGAATAATGAAAAACTGTTTTTT
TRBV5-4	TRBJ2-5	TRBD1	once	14	CASNPDRGFETQYF	TGTGCCAGCAATCCGGACAGGGGATTCGAGACCCAGTACTTC
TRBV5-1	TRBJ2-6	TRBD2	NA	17	CASSRGDGRVGANVLTF	TGCGCCAGCAGCCGAGGAGACGGGAGGGTCGGGGCCAACGTCCTGACTTTC
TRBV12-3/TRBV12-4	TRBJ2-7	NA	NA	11	CASTQGGEKYF	TGTGCCAGCACCCAGGGGGGAGAGAAGTACTTC
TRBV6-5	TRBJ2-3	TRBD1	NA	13	CASHRGGTDTQYF	TGTGCCAGCCACAGGGGAGGCACAGATACGCAGTATTTT
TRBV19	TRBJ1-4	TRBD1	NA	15	CASSTAGGSNEKLFF	TGTGCCAGTAGTACAGCAGGGGGATCTAATGAAAAACTGTTTTTT
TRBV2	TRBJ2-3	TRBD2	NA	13	CASSGLAPDTQYF	TGTGCCAGCAGTGGACTAGCCCCAGATACGCAGTATTTT
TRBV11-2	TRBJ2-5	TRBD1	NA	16	CASSLVTQGARETQYF	TGTGCCAGCAGCTTGGTAACACAGGGGGCTCGTGAGACCCAGTACTTC
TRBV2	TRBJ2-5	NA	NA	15	CASRTSQGGQETQYF	TGTGCCAGCAGGACGTCGCAGGGGGGCCAAGAGACCCAGTACTTC
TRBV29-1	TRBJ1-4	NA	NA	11	CSVGSSEKLFF	TGCAGCGTTGGTTCGAGTGAAAAACTGTTTTTT
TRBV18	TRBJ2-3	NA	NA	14	CASSGRVPSDTQYF	TGTGCCAGCTCCGGGCGGGTACCGTCGGATACGCAGTATTTT